This entry features one TCR beta chain sequence. This record comes from a study of T cells after yellow fever vaccination. Trimming took off 0 bases at V and 5 bases at J, with 10 bases between the two ends. Germline CDR1 and CDR2: MNHEY and SMNVEV (reference sequence). CDR3 length equals 14 residues. MiXCR was run by TCRdb on the 5' RACE reads, yielding one entry per CDR3 protein. The sample lists under 500,000 distinct CDR3 sequences; roughly a sixth were seen once. This chain joins TRBV27 and TRBJ1-2; D possibly corresponds to TRBD1 (6 bases). Material: PBMCs, obtained before the yellow fever booster vaccination. The clonotype comes from a young man who received the YFV17D yellow fever vaccine. This CDR3 is CASSLSGGSYGYTF. The CDR3 nucleotides are TGTGCCAGCAGTTTATCGGGGGGCTCTTATGGCTACACCTTC.